A selection of T cell receptor beta chains follows, all from one sample in a study of tumor and adjacent non-tumor tissue in lung cancer. TCRdb re-called the multiplex PCR reads through MiXCR, storing one row per CDR3 protein. The table includes some 80,000 distinct CDR3 sequences, 80% to 90% detected once. The material sequenced was distant non-tumor lung tissue. Receptors were obtained from a man between 60 and 75 years old with non-small cell lung cancer. The CDR3 runs from the conserved cysteine through the conserved F or W. D genes are given only for firm matches. Size tells how often a clone was seen (once, few, many) or the class of an expanded clone, and some rows leave it out.

CSFRDFTETQYF,TGCAGCTTCAGGGATTTTACAGAGACCCAGTACTTC,many,-,TRBJ2-5,TRBV29-1
CASNVGRQGGGDTEAFF,TGTGCCAGCAACGTCGGTCGACAGGGAGGAGGCGACACTGAAGCTTTCTTT,once,TRBD1,TRBJ1-1,TRBV5-4
CSARNRADEQYF,TGCAGTGCTAGAAACAGGGCGGACGAGCAGTACTTC,medium-sized,-,TRBJ2-7,TRBV20-1
CASSTYQGFRQPQQF,TGTGCCAGCAGCACCTACCAGGGATTCAGGCAGCCCCAGCAATTT,-,-,TRBJ1-5,TRBV5-6
CASTRLAGVVARELFF,TGTGCCAGCACACGGCTAGCGGGAGTCGTAGCCCGGGAGCTGTTTTTT,-,TRBD2,TRBJ2-2,TRBV2
CAWSVANNERLF,TGCGCCTGGAGTGTAGCAAACAATGAGCGGCTCTTC,-,-,TRBJ2-1,TRBV30
CSAYHPRSSVRAVSGELFF,TGCAGTGCTTATCACCCCAGGTCTAGCGTGAGGGCCGTGTCCGGGGAGCTGTTTTTT,-,-,TRBJ2-2,TRBV20-1
CASTIDTSNQPHHF,TGTGCCAGTACAATAGACACCTCTAATCAGCCCCATCATTTT,-,-,TRBJ1-5,TRBV6-6
CASSIATTEVMNTEAFF,TGTGCCAGCAGCATAGCTACGACAGAGGTCATGAACACTGAAGCTTTCTTT,-,-,TRBJ1-1,TRBV12-3/TRBV12-4
CANSIRGARTEAFF,TGTGCCAACAGCATAAGAGGGGCTCGAACTGAAGCTTTCTTT,-,-,TRBJ1-1,TRBV11-2
CSAEQGRASYEQYF,TGCAGTGCTGAGCAGGGAAGAGCCTCCTACGAGCAGTACTTC,-,-,TRBJ2-7,TRBV20-1
CSVVPAVTYEQYF,TGCAGCGTTGTTCCGGCTGTTACATACGAGCAGTACTTC,-,-,TRBJ2-7,TRBV29-1
CANSEDRGDTESFF,TGTGCCAACAGTGAAGACAGGGGTGACACTGAATCTTTCTTT,few,TRBD1,TRBJ1-1,TRBV6-1
CAISTGQVQETQYF,TGTGCCATCAGCACTGGGCAGGTCCAAGAGACCCAGTACTTC,once,-,TRBJ2-5,TRBV11-2
CSARDTGRGETQYF,TGCAGTGCTAGAGATACCGGCAGGGGGGAGACCCAGTACTTC,-,TRBD1,TRBJ2-5,TRBV20-1
CASRRERDTEALF,TGCGCCAGCAGGCGAGAGAGGGACACAGAAGCTTTGTTT,-,-,TRBJ1-1,TRBV4-1
CSAGLGLAGLSDIQYF,TGCAGTGCTGGTTTAGGACTAGCGGGACTATCGGACATTCAGTACTTC,many,TRBD2,TRBJ2-4,TRBV20-1
CVSSQDSNGYEQYF,TGCGTCAGCAGCCAAGATAGTAACGGCTACGAACAGTACTTC,-,-,TRBJ2-7,TRBV4-3